Below, 21 T cell receptor beta chains from the same sample are listed, as sequenced in a study of blood T cell repertoires in COVID-19. Here immunoSEQ multiplex PCR was the method, and the copy in TCRdb shows in-frame clones only, minus some. The sample lists about 100,000 clones; roughly 91% were seen once. The source material was peripheral blood. The source is a man aged 18 to 35 with COVID-19, enrolled during active disease.

The chain is built from TRBV5-6 and TRBJ2-7; tentatively, D is TRBD1 (5 bases). Germline assignment: CDR1 SGHDT and CDR2 YYEEEE. The CDR3 has 13 amino acids. Trimming shortened V by 0 bases and J by 1 base, and 5 bases separated the two germline ends. In nucleotides, the CDR3 is TGTGCCAGCAGCTTGGGACAGTCCTACGAGCAGTACTTC. Translated, it gives CASSLGQSYEQYF.

V usage is TRBV4-3 and J usage is TRBJ1-1; D not resolved. The ends were cut back, 1 base at V and 3 bases at J, with 12 bases in the middle. The CDR3 has 15 residues. Germline CDR1 LGHNA, CDR2 YSLEER. CDR3 nucleotide sequence: TGCGCCAGCAGCCAAGTTGAGGTCGCGGACACTGAAGCTTTCTTT. Translating gives CASSQVEVADTEAFF.

The sample holds one count of this clone. The gene calls are TRBV10-1 and TRBJ2-1; TRBD2 matches at 7 bases. This CDR3 region has 18 residues. CDR1 is WNHNN, CDR2 SYGVQD, per germline (reference sequence). J gave up 2 bases and V 3 bases, and 13 bases lay outside the gene matches. The CDR3 here is CASSDHFLREATYNEQFF. DNA for the CDR3: TGCGCCAGCAGTGACCACTTCTTACGGGAGGCCACCTACAATGAGCAGTTCTTC.

The rearrangement links TRBV11-2 to TRBJ2-1; the match to TRBD1 covers 8 bases. Germline V gene lookup returns CDR1 SGHAT and CDR2 FQNNGV. The length of the CDR3 is 15 residues. V lost 6 bases, J lost 3 bases, and 7 bases stayed unmatched. CDR3: CASSSSGQDYNEQFF. CDR3 nucleotide sequence: TGTGCCAGCAGTTCGTCGGGACAGGACTACAATGAGCAGTTCTTC.

The chain joins TRBV27 to TRBJ2-1, with TRBD2 matching 11 bases. From germline, CDR1 is MNHEY and CDR2 SMNVEV (reference sequence). V dropped 5 bases and J dropped 6; count of bases not matched to a gene: 3. The CDR3 runs 14 residues. Written as DNA, the CDR3 is TGTGCCAGCAGTAGAGGACTAGCGGGCAATGAGCAGTTCTTC. It specifies CASSRGLAGNEQFF.

This chain uses TRBV28 with TRBJ2-7; 10 nucleotides match TRBD1. CDR3 length: 17 amino acids. Germline loops: CDR1 MDHEN, CDR2 SYDVKM. With 5 bases clipped from V and 1 base from J, the junction kept 11 bases outside the gene matches. In DNA form, the CDR3 reads TGTGCCAGCAGTCCATTCCGACAGGGGGCTAAGTCCTACGAGCAGTACTTC. Its protein is CASSPFRQGAKSYEQYF.

The chain combines TRBV7-2 with TRBJ2-3; TRBD2 matches at 14 bases. This CDR3 has 18 residues. V lost 0 bases to trimming and J lost 4 bases; unmatched junction nucleotides: 6. The germline V gene encodes CDR1 SGHTA and CDR2 FQGNSA. The CDR3 loop is CASSLAGTSGSGSDTQYF. In DNA, the CDR3 is TGTGCCAGCAGCTTAGCTGGGACTAGCGGGAGTGGATCAGATACGCAGTATTTT.

The CDR3 DNA follows: TGTGCCATCAGTGGGGGGGTAGCGGGAGCCTACGAGCAGTACTTC. Its translation is CAISGGVAGAYEQYF. V gene TRBV10-3 combines with J gene TRBJ2-7; 9 nucleotides match TRBD2. The CDR3 loop spans 15 amino acids. CDR1 and CDR2 from the germline V gene are ENHRY and SYGVKD. J gave up 2 bases and V 4 bases, and 6 bases lay outside the gene matches.

The rearrangement links TRBV24-1 to TRBJ2-7, with unresolved D. The CDR3 is 11 amino acids. The V gene lost 6 bases and the J gene lost 3 bases, with 5 bases spanning the gap. The germline V gene has CDR1 KGHDR and CDR2 SFDVKD. The CDR3 nucleotides are TGTGCCACCAGTAGAGGCTACGAGCAGTACTTC. This translates into CATSRGYEQYF.

This chain uses TRBV28 with TRBJ2-1; TRBD1 agrees at 10 bases. Germline V CDR1 and CDR2: MDHEN, SYDVKM. Trimming at V came to 5 bases and at J to 4 bases, leaving 5 bases not matched to a gene. There are 15 residues in the CDR3. This CDR3 is CASSGRDRGYNEQFF. CDR3 bases: TGTGCCAGCAGTGGCCGGGACAGGGGATACAATGAGCAGTTCTTC.

The chain uses TRBV2 and TRBJ2-3, with TRBD1 matching over 7 bases. CDR3 length equals 17 residues. The germline V gene encodes CDR1 SNHLY and CDR2 FYNNEI. J lost 2 bases, V lost 4 bases, and 12 bases had no gene match. The DNA for the CDR3 is TGTGCCAGCAGTGGCCTTGAGACAGGGCAATTCACAGATACGCAGTATTTT. This gives the protein CASSGLETGQFTDTQYF.

The genes are TRBV5-6 and TRBJ2-7; 8 bases agree with TRBD1. Germline trimming cut 3 bases from V and 4 bases from J; bases unmatched to any gene: 3. This CDR3 spans 13 amino acids. Per the germline V gene, CDR1 is SGHDT and CDR2 is YYEEEE. CDR3 residues: CASSWTGRYEQYF. The DNA of the CDR3 is TGTGCCAGCAGCTGGACAGGGCGGTACGAGCAGTACTTC.

The chain combines TRBV28 with TRBJ1-2; TRBD1 matches at 7 bases. Germline V gene data show CDR1 as MDHEN and CDR2 as SYDVKM. V was pared by 1 base and J by 8 bases, with 10 bases of the junction left unmatched. The CDR3 totals 15 residues. CDR3 residues: CASSLYRQGFWGYTF. The CDR3 DNA sequence: TGTGCCAGCAGTTTATATCGACAGGGCTTTTGGGGCTACACCTTC.

The chain carries TRBV29-1 and TRBJ2-5; 7 bases agree with TRBD1. V was pared by 3 bases and J by 5 bases, with 6 bases of the junction left unmatched. The CDR3 runs to 13 residues. Germline CDR1 reads SQVTM; CDR2 reads ANQGSEA. DNA for the CDR3: TGCAGCGTTGAGGCCGGGACAGTGGAGACCCAGTACTTC. Protein: CSVEAGTVETQYF.

The DNA of the CDR3 is TGCGCCAGCAGCCAAGATTGGGGGGGAGGCGAGCAGTACTTC. Amino acids: CASSQDWGGGEQYF. The V call is TRBV4-3, the J call TRBJ2-7, with TRBD2 identical over 7 bases. The V and J ends lost 0 bases and 6 bases, in that order; junction bases with no gene match: 5. The V gene's germline CDR1 is LGHNA and CDR2 YSLEER. The CDR3 extends over 14 amino acids.

The CDR3 bases are TGTGCCAGCAGGTCGGGACCGGGGGACCAAGAGACCCAGTACTTC. Protein: CASRSGPGDQETQYF. The rearrangement uses TRBV7-3 and TRBJ2-5, with D perhaps TRBD2 (6 bases). V was clipped by 6 bases and J by 0 bases, with 14 bases between them. Germline V gene lookup returns CDR1 SGHTA and CDR2 FQGTGA. This CDR3 is 15 amino acids long.

The chain is built from TRBV18 and TRBJ2-3, with TRBD2 matching 9 bases. Germline V gene sequence: CDR1 KGHSH, CDR2 LQKENI. The CDR3 length is 13 residues. Unmatched junction bases numbered 0, after V lost 2 bases and J lost 6 bases. Written as DNA, the CDR3 is TGTGCCAGCTCACCAAGCGGGAGGGATACGCAGTATTTT. As protein: CASSPSGRDTQYF.

This clone was detected only once. The genes are TRBV19 and TRBJ2-1; 11 bases fit TRBD2. The CDR3 runs to 15 residues. The germline gives CDR1 LNHDA, CDR2 SQIVND (reference sequence). Trimming took 9 bases from V and 4 from J; bases not matched to a gene: 8. The CDR3 here is CASHPTSGVYNEQFF. The CDR3 bases are TGTGCCAGCCACCCGACTAGCGGGGTGTACAATGAGCAGTTCTTC.

The chain recombines TRBV9 with TRBJ1-6, with TRBD1 as a possible D gene (5 bases). The germline gives CDR1 SGDLS, CDR2 YYNGEE. Trimming took 0 bases from V and 6 from J, leaving 10 bases between them. There are 15 residues in the CDR3. As DNA, the CDR3 is TGTGCCAGCAGCGTAGGGGGCAGGGCTAATTCACCCCTCCACTTT. Protein product: CASSVGGRANSPLHF.

This clone came up a few times. The rearrangement links TRBV6-5 to TRBJ2-7; 7 bases are a match to TRBD2. CDR1 and CDR2 from the germline V gene are MNHEY and SVGAGI. The CDR3 totals 14 residues. V lost 4 bases and J lost 1; bases outside the gene matches: 4. The CDR3 loop is CASSLAGRSYEQYF. The CDR3 DNA reads as TGTGCCAGCAGTTTAGCGGGTCGTTCCTACGAGCAGTACTTC.

This chain joins TRBV28 and TRBJ1-3; D uncertain. Germline values: CDR1 MDHEN, CDR2 SYDVKM. The CDR3 extends over 15 amino acids. Trimming removed 5 bases from V and 4 bases from J, with 15 bases in between. CDR3 loop: CASSRTSGNGNTIYF. In DNA form, the CDR3 reads TGTGCCAGCAGTCGGACCTCGGGGAACGGAAACACCATATATTTT.